The 10 T cell receptor beta chains below all came from one sample that was sequenced in a study of blood T cell repertoires in COVID-19. The table came from immunoSEQ multiplex PCR; TCRdb's copy has only in-frame clones and leaves some out. The sample has some 220,000 clones, 82% seen once. Sample: peripheral blood. The receptor set was obtained from a woman in her seventies with COVID-19, enrolled during active disease.

The chain couples TRBV7-2 to TRBJ1-3, with 7 nucleotides matching TRBD1. CDR1 and CDR2 from the germline V gene are SGHTA and FQGNSA. J was trimmed by 0 bases and V by 6 bases; bases with no gene match: 5. The CDR3 is 15 amino acids. The CDR3 DNA follows: TGTGCCAGCAGAACTGACAGGGCCTCTGGAAACACCATATATTTT. This gives the protein CASRTDRASGNTIYF.

The rearrangement joins TRBV15 to TRBJ1-1; D is unresolved. Germline CDR1 is LNHNV and CDR2 is YYDKDF (reference sequence). The ends were cut back, 0 bases at V and 8 bases at J, with 7 bases in the middle. This CDR3 region has 12 residues. Here the CDR3 reads CATSRERGEAFF. As DNA, the CDR3 is TGTGCCACCAGCAGAGAACGAGGGGAAGCTTTCTTT.

The chain recombines TRBV24-1 with TRBJ2-2, with TRBD2 matching over 14 bases. CDR1 and CDR2 (germline): KGHDR, SFDVKD. Trimming took 9 bases from V and 1 from J; bases not matched to a gene: 9. The CDR3 is 18 amino acids. CDR3 sequence reads: CATSGLAGVGGNTGELFF. DNA for the CDR3: TGTGCCACCTCGGGACTAGCGGGAGTGGGAGGGAACACCGGGGAGCTGTTTTTT.

The V call is TRBV24-1, the J call TRBJ1-2, with D maybe TRBD1 (6 bases). The CDR3 extends over 15 amino acids. V lost 3 bases and J 4 bases, leaving 14 bases between the germline ends. From germline, CDR1 is KGHDR and CDR2 SFDVKD. The CDR3 nucleotides read TGTGCCACCAGTGATGCGACTCAGGGGCTCTATGGCTACACCTTC. This translates into CATSDATQGLYGYTF.

The V call is TRBV4-3, the J call TRBJ1-3, with a tentative D call TRBD1 (6 bases). The CDR3 is made up of 17 amino acids. CDR1 and CDR2 (germline): LGHNA, YSLEER. With 0 bases removed from V and 0 bases from J, the gap between germline ends came to 12 bases. CDR3 residues: CASSQEYNRVSGNTIYF. The CDR3 DNA reads TGCGCCAGCAGCCAAGAGTATAACAGGGTCTCTGGAAACACCATATATTTT.

This chain joins TRBV19 and TRBJ1-1, with D perhaps matching TRBD1 (5 bases). Trimming removed 5 bases from V and 0 bases from J, with 13 bases in between. The CDR3 length is 15 residues. CDR1 LNHDA and CDR2 SQIVND come from the germline V gene (reference sequence). This CDR3 is CASSAGHTLNTEAFF. CDR3 coding DNA: TGTGCCAGTAGTGCGGGGCATACTTTGAACACTGAAGCTTTCTTT. Drawing the rest from reference TRBV19 and TRBJ1-1, the complete variable domain is DGGITQSPKYLFRKEGQNVTLSCEQNLNHDAMYWYRQDPGQGLRLIYYSQIVNDFQKGDIAEGYSVSREKKESFPLTVTSAQKNPTAFYLCASSAGHTLNTEAFFGQGTRLTVV.

The rearrangement links TRBV2 to TRBJ1-3; 7 nucleotides line up with TRBD1. Germline V CDR1 and CDR2: SNHLY, FYNNEI. CDR3 length: 14 residues. The V segment lost 6 bases and the J segment 2 bases; nucleotides outside the gene matches: 4. CDR3 sequence (DNA): TGTGCCAGCAGCCGACAGGGTGCTGGAAACACCATATATTTT. Translation gives CASSRQGAGNTIYF.

The J gene is TRBJ2-1, the V gene TRBV19; the match to TRBD1 covers 11 bases. In germline, CDR1 is LNHDA, CDR2 SQIVND (reference sequence). V lost 5 bases to trimming and J lost 9 bases; unmatched junction nucleotides: 15. This CDR3 is built from 17 residues. In DNA form, the CDR3 reads TGTGCCAGTAGTCCTAGGAGCGGGACAGGGGGATACGGTGAGCAGTTCTTC. It specifies CASSPRSGTGGYGEQFF.

The chain has TRBV27 and TRBJ1-5; 7 nucleotides match TRBD1. CDR3 length: 16 amino acids. From germline, CDR1 is MNHEY and CDR2 SMNVEV (reference sequence). J gave up 0 bases and V 3 bases, and 5 bases lay outside the gene matches. This CDR3 is CASSFRGTDSNQPQHF. The CDR3 coding sequence is TGTGCCAGCAGTTTTCGGGGGACAGATAGCAATCAGCCCCAGCATTTT.

The chain is built from TRBV9 and TRBJ1-2, with D tentatively TRBD1 (5 bases). Germline V gene sequence: CDR1 SGDLS, CDR2 YYNGEE. The CDR3 is made up of 13 amino acids. V shed 6 bases and J shed 2 bases, with 11 bases lying between them. The CDR3 nucleotides read TGTGCCAGCACAACTCGACAGAACTATGGCTACACCTTC. Its protein product is CASTTRQNYGYTF. Using reference TRBV9 and TRBJ1-2 for the parts outside the CDR3, the full variable domain is DSGVTQTPKHLITATGQRVTLRCSPRSGDLSVYWYQQSLDQGLQFLIQYYNGEERAKGNILERFSAQQFPDLHSELNLSSLELGDSALYFCASTTRQNYGYTFGSGTRLTVV.